The 27 T cell receptor beta chains reported below all come from one sample, sequenced in a study of regulatory T cells in long-lasting Graves disease. Described time point: newly diagnosed GD, antithyroid drugs for less than 3 months. TCR sequences were obtained from RNA taken from PBMCs. iRepertoire HTBI primers and Arm-PCR of CDR3 regions built TCR beta libraries. TCRdb processed the multiplex PCR reads anew with MiXCR; each CDR3 protein has one entry. This sample has some 490,000 distinct CDR3 sequences; approximately 12% occur once, and the top ten carry almost 9%. The sample was also linked to a second study, of T cells in Graves' hyperthyroidism and ophthalmopathy.

The starting material was peripheral blood mononuclear cells (PBMCs), obtained at new diagnosis, from a patient treated with antithyroid drugs. These TCRs come from a woman aged 30 to 39 with Graves disease.

This clonotype has a count of ten or more. V is TRBV28 and J is TRBJ1-1; 7 bases align to TRBD1. The CDR3 length is 16 residues. V was pared by 4 bases and J by 2 bases, with 10 bases of the junction left unmatched. Germline CDR1 is MDHEN and CDR2 is SYDVKM. The CDR3 sequence: CASSSRQGRSNTEAFF. CDR3 bases: TGTGCCAGCAGTTCACGACAGGGAAGAAGTAACACTGAAGCTTTCTTT.

This chain joins TRBV6-5 and TRBJ1-1, with TRBD1 matching 7 bases. The germline gives CDR1 MNHEY, CDR2 SVGAGI. Unmatched junction bases numbered 6, after V lost 2 bases and J lost 6 bases. The CDR3 sequence is 14 residues long. The CDR3 spells CASSYHGQGAEAFF. The CDR3 DNA is TGTGCCAGCAGTTACCACGGGCAGGGGGCTGAAGCTTTCTTT.

This clonotype has ten or more counts. This rearrangement joins TRBV7-2 to TRBJ2-5, with TRBD2 identical over 10 bases. The CDR3 loop spans 15 amino acids. V lost 5 bases, J lost 4 bases, and 7 bases stayed unmatched. CDR1 is SGHTA and CDR2 is FQGNSA in the germline V gene. For the CDR3, the DNA is TGTGCCAGCAGCCTAGGGGTAGCGGGAGGAGAGACCCAGTACTTC. Amino acids: CASSLGVAGGETQYF.

This clonotype was counted many times. This chain connects TRBV4-1 to TRBJ2-3, with unresolved D. The germline CDR1 and CDR2 sequences are MGHRA and YSYEKL. CDR3 length equals 11 residues. The V and J ends lost 1 base and 11 bases respectively, with 7 bases between them. DNA for the CDR3: TGCGCCAGCAGCCAAGGCCCCTGGCAGTATTTT. It specifies CASSQGPWQYF.

This clonotype was observed at least ten times. The V call is TRBV28, the J call TRBJ1-4; D is perhaps TRBD1 (5 bases). With 8 bases removed from V and 8 bases from J, the gap between germline ends came to 24 bases. Germline CDR1 and CDR2: MDHEN and SYDVKM. The CDR3 is made up of 16 amino acids. The CDR3 DNA reads as TGTGCCAGCCGTAAATTGACAGTTCGGTCGATCGAAAAACTGTTTTTT. Its protein is CASRKLTVRSIEKLFF.

This clonotype was detected ten times or more. V is TRBV2 and J is TRBJ2-7; a possible D gene is TRBD1 (6 bases). The CDR3 totals 14 residues. CDR1 is SNHLY, CDR2 FYNNEI, per germline. With 6 bases removed from V and 1 base from J, the gap between germline ends came to 13 bases. CDR3 bases: TGTGCCAGCAGCGCCGGACAGTATTCCTACGAGCAGTACTTC. This encodes CASSAGQYSYEQYF.

This clonotype has a count of ten or more. The chain is built from TRBV2 and TRBJ2-1; tentatively, D is TRBD1 (7 bases). The ends were cut back, 2 bases at V and 8 bases at J, with 16 bases in the middle. The germline V gene encodes CDR1 SNHLY and CDR2 FYNNEI. CDR3 size: 15 residues. The CDR3 DNA is TGTGCCAGCAGTGAATTGGAGGGGGCGAGCCATGAGCAGTTCTTC. It specifies CASSELEGASHEQFF.

Of note for this clonotype: A much larger clone is a single base away; this may be a read error. The chain is built from TRBV3-1 and TRBJ2-5, with 9 bases fitting TRBD2. Germline CDR1 reads LGHDT; CDR2 reads YNNKEL (reference sequence). The CDR3 extends over 17 amino acids. CDR3 bases: TGTGCCAGCAGCCAATTAGTCGGTAGCGGGGGCCAAGAGACCCGGTACTTC. It encodes CASSQLVGSGGQETRYF.

This clonotype was seen at least ten times. The chain uses TRBV29-1 and TRBJ2-5; 9 bases match TRBD1. CDR1 and CDR2 from the germline V gene are SQVTM and ANQGSEA. V lost 6 bases to trimming and J lost 6 bases; unmatched junction nucleotides: 8. The CDR3 length is 13 residues. DNA of the CDR3: TGCAGCGTCCCGGGACAGGGAACAAAGACCCAGTACTTC. Translated: CSVPGQGTKTQYF.

This clonotype has at least ten counts. This sequence joins TRBV27 and TRBJ1-2; D ambiguous. The germline V and J ends were trimmed by 1 base and 3 bases, with 15 bases remaining between them. CDR3 size: 16 residues. The germline CDR1 and CDR2 sequences are MNHEY and SMNVEV (reference sequence). CDR3 protein: CASSLLAGVGHYGYTF. CDR3 DNA sequence: TGTGCCAGCAGTTTATTGGCTGGGGTAGGGCACTATGGCTACACCTTC.

CDR3 region: CASSDRLAGSPRIYEQYF. DNA for the CDR3: TGTGCCAGCAGCGACCGACTAGCGGGTTCTCCGAGGATATACGAGCAGTACTTC. The chain couples TRBV9 to TRBJ2-7, with 10 positions matching TRBD2. The germline V gene encodes CDR1 SGDLS and CDR2 YYNGEE. The CDR3 extends over 18 amino acids. The J segment lost 4 bases and the V segment lost 3 bases, leaving 16 bases of the junction unmatched.

Ten or more counts support this clonotype. V gene TRBV11-3 combines with J gene TRBJ2-1, with 9 bases matching TRBD2. In germline, CDR1 is SGHNT, CDR2 YENEEA. CDR3 length equals 16 residues. V trimming: 5 bases; J trimming: 8 bases; junction bases outside the gene matches: 13. CDR3: CASSELAGGPLDEQFF. The DNA for the CDR3 is TGTGCCAGCAGCGAGTTGGCGGGAGGGCCTCTCGATGAGCAGTTCTTC.

This clonotype showed up many times. The chain is built from TRBV13 and TRBJ2-7; possibly TRBD2 for D (6 bases). The CDR3 sequence is 14 residues long. The V end lost 5 bases, the J end lost 4 bases, and 15 bases lay between the germline ends. Germline loops: CDR1 PRHDT, CDR2 FYEKMQ (reference sequence). DNA for the CDR3: TGTGCCAGCAGCCCCCGGGGGAGCGGGTACGAGCAGTACTTC. Its protein product is CASSPRGSGYEQYF.

This chain connects TRBV5-1 to TRBJ2-2; TRBD2 matches 14 bases. J gave up 6 bases and V 4 bases, and 5 bases lay outside the gene matches. This CDR3 has 16 amino acids. CDR1 and CDR2 from the germline V gene are SGHRS and YFSETQ. The CDR3 nucleotides are TGCGCCAGCAGCACCGGACTAGCGGGAGGCTCCGGGGAGCTGTTTTTT. This codes for CASSTGLAGGSGELFF.

This clonotype was seen many times. V usage is TRBV20-1 and J usage is TRBJ1-5; D is undetermined. V lost 3 bases to trimming and J lost 2 bases, with 14 bases between them. In germline, CDR1 is DFQATT, CDR2 SNEGSKA (reference sequence). The CDR3 sequence is 15 residues long. The CDR3 loop is CSASVGIYGNQPQHF. The CDR3 DNA follows: TGCAGTGCTAGTGTAGGGATTTACGGCAATCAGCCCCAGCATTTT.

A few counts support this clonotype. This chain uses TRBV6-7 with TRBJ2-1; TRBD1 agrees at 9 bases. TRBV6-7 is noted as an ORF with a role that remains uncertain. The V and J ends lost 2 bases and 3 bases, in that order; junction bases with no gene match: 5. CDR3 length: 16 residues. The CDR3 DNA follows: TGTGCCAGCAGTTACCTGGGACAGGGCGGCTACAATGAGCAGTTCTTC. It specifies CASSYLGQGGYNEQFF.

This clonotype was recorded many times. The chain is built from TRBV2 and TRBJ2-7; a possible D gene is TRBD2 (6 bases). The CDR3 covers 13 residues. From germline, CDR1 is SNHLY and CDR2 FYNNEI. V lost 6 bases to trimming and J lost 3 bases, with 12 bases between them. CDR3 loop: CASSSGGVYEQYF. CDR3 DNA sequence: TGTGCCAGCAGCTCCGGGGGAGTCTACGAGCAGTACTTC.

A few counts support this clonotype. The V gene is TRBV10-2, the J gene TRBJ2-4; 16 nucleotides agree with TRBD2. Germline V gene lookup returns CDR1 WSHSY and CDR2 SAAADI. The CDR3 is 18 amino acids. V lost 8 bases, J lost 0 bases, and 7 bases stayed unmatched. CDR3 sequence: CASRPGLAGGLAKNIQYF. The CDR3 nucleotides read TGCGCCAGCCGTCCGGGACTAGCGGGAGGGCTAGCCAAAAACATTCAGTACTTC.

This clonotype was detected ten times or more. The V gene is TRBV20-1, the J gene TRBJ2-1, with D possibly being TRBD2 (5 bases). CDR1 DFQATT and CDR2 SNEGSKA come from the germline V gene (reference sequence). The CDR3 is made up of 16 amino acids. Trimming left V 4 bases short and J 8 bases short, with 24 bases between. The CDR3 loop is CSANGPEPAVVYEQFF. The CDR3 bases are TGCAGTGCTAACGGACCGGAACCAGCGGTCGTCTATGAGCAGTTCTTC.

This chain links TRBV18 with TRBJ2-7; 10 bases map to TRBD2. Losses at the gene ends were 6 bases for V and 0 bases for J; bases not matched to a gene: 8. The CDR3 contains 16 residues. Germline CDR1 reads KGHSH; CDR2 reads LQKENI. The CDR3 sequence is CASSSHTSGISYEQYF. DNA for the CDR3: TGTGCCAGCTCGTCCCATACTAGCGGGATCTCCTACGAGCAGTACTTC.

The chain uses TRBV6-1 and TRBJ2-7; tentatively, D is TRBD1 (6 bases). Germline assignment: CDR1 MNHNS and CDR2 SASEGT. The CDR3 runs to 13 residues. The germline V and J ends were trimmed by 6 bases and 7 bases, with 16 bases remaining between them. CDR3 sequence: CASRTMQGKEQYF. CDR3 coding DNA: TGTGCCAGCAGAACCATGCAGGGGAAAGAGCAGTACTTC.

This clonotype was picked up many times. This sequence joins TRBV7-2 and TRBJ2-1; D may match TRBD1 or TRBD2 (6 bases each). CDR3 length: 14 amino acids. The V end lost 5 bases, the J end lost 4 bases, and 12 bases lay between the germline ends. Germline lookup yields CDR1 SGHTA and CDR2 FQGNSA. CDR3 region: CASSPGGTYNEQFF. The CDR3 region has the DNA TGTGCCAGCAGCCCCGGGGGCACTTACAATGAGCAGTTCTTC.

The rearrangement joins TRBV29-1 to TRBJ2-3; 10 nucleotides match TRBD2. The CDR3 sequence is 14 residues long. Germline V gives CDR1 SQVTM, CDR2 ANQGSEA. Losses at the gene ends were 2 bases for V and 4 bases for J; bases not matched to a gene: 3. DNA for the CDR3: TGCAGCGTTGAACTAGCGGGAGTCGCAGATACGCAGTATTTT. It is translated as CSVELAGVADTQYF.

The sample holds many counts of this clonotype. The chain joins TRBV5-8 to TRBJ1-5; D remains unclear. Trimming took off 0 bases at V and 9 bases at J, with 4 bases between the two ends. This CDR3 has 11 amino acids. The germline gives CDR1 SGHTS, CDR2 YDEGEE. CDR3 in DNA: TGTGCCAGCAGCTTGGTTGCGCCCCAGCATTTT. It yields the protein CASSLVAPQHF. Complete variable domain (other parts from reference TRBV5-8 and TRBJ1-5): EAGVTQSPTHLIKTRGQQATLRCSPISGHTSVYWYQQALGLGLQFLLWYDEGEERNRGNFPPRFSGRQFPNYSSELNVNALELEDSALYLCASSLVAPQHFGDGTRLSIL.

With regard to this clonotype: A much larger clone differs by one base, so this may be a read error. V and J are TRBV5-6 and TRBJ2-7; D gene unclear. There are 15 residues in the CDR3. The germline gives CDR1 SGHDT, CDR2 YYEEEE. In DNA, the CDR3 is TGTGCCAGCAGCACGACTTTTTCCCTCTCCTACGAGCGGTACTTC. Translated, it gives CASSTTFSLSYERYF.

This clonotype was seen many times. V usage is TRBV5-1 and J usage is TRBJ1-4; D gene unclear. From germline, CDR1 is SGHRS and CDR2 YFSETQ. The CDR3 contains 14 residues. V gave up 4 bases and J gave up 0 bases, with 7 bases separating them. The CDR3 sequence is CASSPQTTNEKLFF. In DNA form, the CDR3 reads TGCGCCAGCAGCCCCCAGACAACTAATGAAAAACTGTTTTTT.

The V and J genes are TRBV19 and TRBJ2-5, with D possibly called TRBD1 or TRBD2 (5 bases each). This CDR3 comprises 15 residues. CDR1 and CDR2 (germline): LNHDA, SQIVND (reference sequence). Trimming stripped 5 bases from V and 7 bases from J, with 20 bases between. DNA of the CDR3: TGTGCCAGTAGTGCTGGGGACCTACTCCGGGGGACCCAGTACTTC. This translates into CASSAGDLLRGTQYF. Together with reference TRBV19 and TRBJ2-5, the CDR3 gives the full variable domain: DGGITQSPKYLFRKEGQNVTLSCEQNLNHDAMYWYRQDPGQGLRLIYYSQIVNDFQKGDIAEGYSVSREKKESFPLTVTSAQKNPTAFYLCASSAGDLLRGTQYFGPGTRLLVL.